A selection of T cell receptor beta chains follows, all from one sample in a study of blood T cell repertoires in COVID-19. TCRdb's table, derived via immunoSEQ multiplex PCR, lists solely in-frame clones and lacks some. The sample lists fewer than 350,000 clones; 88% were seen once. The sequencing input was peripheral blood. Every receptor here comes from a man aged 18 to 29 with active or convalescent COVID-19. The CDR3 runs from the conserved cysteine through the conserved F or W. A D gene is named only where the DNA matches it firmly. Expanded clones are given a class, and other clones once, few, many or no size at all.

V,D,J,size,CDR3,DNA
TRBV4-1,.,TRBJ2-7,.,CASSPGHSYEQYF,TGCGCCAGCAGCCCCGGACACTCCTACGAGCAGTACTTC
TRBV7-6,TRBD2,TRBJ2-3,.,CASSLAGGSTDTQYF,TGTGCCAGCAGCTTAGCCGGGGGGAGCACAGATACGCAGTATTTT
TRBV9,.,TRBJ1-6,.,CASSVDGGGISPLHF,TGTGCCAGCAGCGTAGATGGGGGGGGGATCTCACCCCTCCACTTT
TRBV12-3/TRBV12-4,TRBD1,TRBJ2-7,.,CASSFGTGYEQYF,TGTGCCAGCAGTTTTGGGACAGGGTACGAGCAGTACTTC
TRBV9,TRBD1,TRBJ1-1,.,CASSPQGGNTEAFF,TGTGCCAGCAGCCCACAGGGGGGGAACACTGAAGCTTTCTTT
TRBV6-1,.,TRBJ2-7,.,CASSEAADYEQYF,TGTGCCAGCAGTGAAGCGGCAGACTACGAGCAGTACTTC
TRBV7-8,TRBD1,TRBJ2-7,.,CASSLETGLYEQYF,TGTGCCAGCAGCCTCGAGACAGGGCTGTACGAGCAGTACTTC
TRBV4-3,.,TRBJ2-5,.,CASSQDRGETQYF,TGCGCCAGCAGCCAAGATAGAGGAGAGACCCAGTACTTC
TRBV19,.,TRBJ1-5,.,CASSFRRSSGRSPQHF,TGTGCCAGTAGTTTCCGCAGGTCGTCAGGGAGGTCGCCCCAGCATTTT
TRBV27,.,TRBJ2-7,.,CASSVLQGLDEQYF,TGTGCCAGCAGTGTACTACAGGGTCTCGACGAGCAGTACTTC
TRBV3-1/TRBV3-2,TRBD2,TRBJ2-1,.,CASSQGASSPSGGFYNEQFF,TGTGCCAGCAGCCAAGGTGCATCAAGCCCTAGCGGGGGGTTTTACAATGAGCAGTTCTTC
TRBV18,TRBD1,TRBJ2-6,once,CASTTGAGANVLTF,TGTGCCAGCACTACAGGGGCTGGGGCCAACGTCCTGACTTTC
TRBV6-5,TRBD1,TRBJ2-7,.,CASSYSNWDRIHEQYF,TGTGCCAGCAGTTACTCGAATTGGGACAGAATCCACGAGCAGTACTTC
TRBV7-9,TRBD1,TRBJ2-5,.,CASSRTGARETQYF,TGTGCCAGCAGCCGAACAGGGGCTCGGGAGACCCAGTACTTC
TRBV11-2,.,TRBJ1-3,.,CASSPLRGFETIYF,TGTGCCAGCAGCCCCCTCCGGGGATTTGAGACCATATATTTT
TRBV27,.,TRBJ1-6,once,CASSLTGYNSPLHF,TGTGCCAGCAGTCTAACAGGGTATAATTCACCCCTCCACTTT
TRBV5-1,TRBD1,TRBJ1-4,.,CASSRGGTGGFATNEKLFF,TGCGCCAGCAGCAGGGGCGGGACAGGAGGATTTGCAACTAATGAAAAACTGTTTTTT
TRBV7-9,TRBD2,TRBJ2-3,.,CASSMGTTVSTDTQYF,TGTGCCAGCAGCATGGGGACTACCGTTAGCACAGATACGCAGTATTTT
TRBV14,.,TRBJ2-7,.,CASSVGPGYEQYF,TGTGCCAGCAGTGTGGGGCCGGGCTACGAGCAGTACTTC
TRBV11-2,.,TRBJ1-3,.,CASSWIGVTGNTIYF,TGTGCCAGCAGCTGGATCGGGGTAACTGGAAACACCATATATTTT
TRBV6-1,.,TRBJ2-2,.,CASSDGRIGELFF,TGTGCCAGCAGTGATGGGAGGATCGGGGAGCTGTTTTTT
TRBV19,.,TRBJ1-5,.,CASSIELNSNQPQHF,TGTGCCAGTAGTATAGAACTCAATAGCAATCAGCCCCAGCATTTT